This is a list of T cell receptor beta chains from one sample in a study of blood T cell repertoires in COVID-19. Method: immunoSEQ multiplex PCR; TCRdb's copy keeps in-frame clones and lacks some. In the table there are 120,000 or so clones, approximately 90% of which are singletons. Specimen: peripheral blood. All receptors derive from a woman aged 50 to 65 with acute or convalescent COVID-19. The CDR3 runs from the conserved cysteine through the conserved F or W.

V gene	CDR3 protein
TRBV21-1	CASSKAESRGQHYGYTF
TRBV5-1	CASSLDGTGVGEQYF
TRBV24-1	CATSDGTGNQPQHF
TRBV18	CASSPWQGEKLFF
TRBV29-1	CSVEVLERVGGYTF
TRBV25-1	CATAPAGNNQPQHF
TRBV19	CASSTSRTDTQYF
TRBV2	CASSEPGATAGEQYF
TRBV5-1	CASSFDRIYEQYF
TRBV10-3	CAISDQGRNTEAFF
TRBV3-1/TRBV3-2	CASSQGSAGVLVSQYF
TRBV19	CASSIDNRLNTGELFF
TRBV7-8	CASSRYEDTQYF
TRBV28	CASSPAAGYYGYTF
TRBV15	CATRLAGGTDTQYF
TRBV6-6	CASALTGGTYEQYF
TRBV6-6	CASSTGGSKVTQYF
TRBV5-1	CASSLILAGSLGTDTQYF
TRBV11-2	CASSDRAGGRYEQYF
TRBV27	CASSLSFAGLQETQYF
TRBV28	CASSFSGVVLQPQHF
TRBV2	CASSEAGAFGYTF
TRBV7-8	CASSTGLQTYEQYF
TRBV30	CAWSLGGSGNTIYF
TRBV5-1	CASSSRTSGRGYEQYF
TRBV30	CAWSTGISGANVLTF
TRBV6-5	CASSLTGDNSPLHF
TRBV6-5	CASSRVAHYTGELFF
TRBV7-9	CASSPRETNEKLFF
TRBV2	CASSRTSGGYNEQFF
TRBV5-1	CASSSTHNNEQFF
TRBV6-5	CASSYSKGQSYEQYF
TRBV20-1	CSASGRDRAKNIQYF
TRBV5-1	CASSPDRRGGRNIQYF
TRBV6-6	CASRGGSGANVLTF
TRBV5-8	CASSPRGLAGATAKNIQYF
TRBV5-1	CASSSRTSAYNEQFF
TRBV7-9	CASSPYGGQSGNTIYF
TRBV5-1	CASSPGRMTDTQYF